This entry lists 26 T cell receptor beta chains sequenced from one sample in a study of cytotoxic CD8 clonotypes in ibrutinib-treated CLL. Measured with immunoSEQ multiplex PCR; TCRdb has only the in-frame clones, and not every one. This table holds some 140,000 clones, less than 95% found once. Source: PBMCs, taken after 12 months of ibrutinib treatment. These receptors originate from a human donor with chronic lymphocytic leukemia.

The rearrangement links TRBV5-5 to TRBJ2-7; D remains unclear. The CDR3 length is 13 residues. Germline-derived CDR1 and CDR2 are SGHKS and YYEKEE (reference sequence). Trimming shortened V by 0 bases and J by 4 bases, and 8 bases separated the two germline ends. The CDR3 sequence is CASSLAGKYEQYF. CDR3 nucleotide sequence: TGTGCCAGCAGCTTGGCAGGAAAATACGAGCAGTACTTC.

V and J are TRBV4-3 and TRBJ1-4; D unresolved. CDR1 is LGHNA and CDR2 is YSLEER in the germline V gene. This CDR3 comprises 15 residues. V was shortened by 1 base and J by 4 bases, with 10 bases between the two germline ends. This chain's CDR3 is CASSQAEDVNEKLFF. CDR3 sequence (DNA): TGCGCCAGCAGCCAAGCTGAGGACGTTAATGAAAAACTGTTTTTT.

CDR3 protein: CASTPRQIYEQYF. The CDR3 DNA follows: TGTGCCAGCACACCAAGACAGATATACGAGCAGTACTTC. The chain couples TRBV2 to TRBJ2-7; D possibly corresponds to TRBD1 (5 bases). CDR1 and CDR2 from the germline V gene are SNHLY and FYNNEI. The CDR3 extends over 13 amino acids. V shed 7 bases and J shed 4 bases, with 14 bases lying between them.

V gene TRBV7-9 combines with J gene TRBJ2-4, with no clear D. This CDR3 contains 14 residues. Trimming removed 1 base from V and 4 bases from J, with 8 bases in between. Per germline, CDR1 SEHNR and CDR2 FQNEAQ (reference sequence). DNA of the CDR3: TGTGCCAGCAGCTTAGGTGTGAGGAAAAACATTCAGTACTTC. As protein: CASSLGVRKNIQYF.

The CDR3 sequence: CAISDYHPYSGNTIYF. The CDR3, as DNA: TGTGCCATCAGTGATTACCACCCATACTCTGGAAACACCATATATTTT. The V call is TRBV10-3, the J call TRBJ1-3; D remains unclear. Germline assignment: CDR1 ENHRY and CDR2 SYGVKD. The CDR3 loop spans 16 amino acids. Trimming shortened V by 3 bases and J by 0 bases, and 12 bases separated the two germline ends.

This clone was seen more than once but under ten times. The chain uses TRBV7-2 and TRBJ1-5; D is ambiguous. V dropped 0 bases and J dropped 7 bases, with 10 bases sitting between them. From germline, CDR1 is SGHTA and CDR2 FQGNSA. The CDR3 contains 14 residues. CDR3 sequence (DNA): TGTGCCAGCAGCTTAGCGCTAGGGAGCCAGCCCCAGCATTTT. Protein product: CASSLALGSQPQHF. Based on the CDR3 plus reference TRBV7-2 and TRBJ1-5, the full variable domain is GAGVSQSPSNKVTEKGKDVELRCDPISGHTALYWYRQSLGQGLEFLIYFQGNSAPDKSGLPSDRFSAERTGGSVSTLTIQRTQQEDSAVYLCASSLALGSQPQHFGDGTRLSIL.

The chain carries TRBV28 and TRBJ2-1; 7 bases map to TRBD1. The CDR3 totals 15 residues. Trimming took 6 bases from V and 8 from J; bases not matched to a gene: 13. Germline V gives CDR1 MDHEN, CDR2 SYDVKM. The CDR3 is CASSIRLGGWDEQFF. CDR3 bases: TGTGCCAGCAGCATTCGGTTAGGGGGCTGGGATGAGCAGTTCTTC.

This sequence joins TRBV7-2 and TRBJ2-3; D remains unclear. From germline, CDR1 is SGHTA and CDR2 FQGNSA. The V and J ends lost 5 bases and 0 bases respectively, with 9 bases between them. The CDR3 extends over 14 amino acids. The chain's CDR3 is CASSQRQSTDTQYF. The CDR3 nucleotides are TGTGCCAGCAGCCAAAGACAAAGCACAGATACGCAGTATTTT. The full variable domain, rest sourced from reference TRBV7-2 and TRBJ2-3, is GAGVSQSPSNKVTEKGKDVELRCDPISGHTALYWYRQSLGQGLEFLIYFQGNSAPDKSGLPSDRFSAERTGGSVSTLTIQRTQQEDSAVYLCASSQRQSTDTQYFGPGTRLTVL.

The V gene is TRBV2, the J gene TRBJ2-7, with 10 bases lining up with TRBD1. Per the germline V gene, CDR1 is SNHLY and CDR2 is FYNNEI. J was trimmed by 4 bases and V by 7 bases; bases with no gene match: 4. This CDR3 region has 13 residues. The CDR3 sequence: CASTGQGTYEQYF. The CDR3 nucleotides read TGTGCCAGCACGGGACAGGGGACATACGAGCAGTACTTC.

This chain joins TRBV28 and TRBJ2-4; 12 bases are a match to TRBD2. The CDR3 covers 14 residues. Germline V gene data show CDR1 as MDHEN and CDR2 as SYDVKM. Losses at the gene ends were 5 bases for V and 10 bases for J; bases not matched to a gene: 6. The CDR3 loop is CASSTTGTSGIQYF. CDR3 DNA: TGTGCCAGCAGTACAACCGGGACTAGCGGGATTCAGTACTTC.

The rearrangement uses TRBV7-9 and TRBJ1-3; 7 nucleotides match TRBD1. CDR3 length: 15 residues. Germline lookup yields CDR1 SEHNR and CDR2 FQNEAQ (reference sequence). V lost 10 bases, J lost 0 bases, and 9 bases stayed unmatched. CDR3 coding DNA: TGTGCCACCGATAGGGACAGCAGCTCTGGAAACACCATATATTTT. The encoded protein is CATDRDSSSGNTIYF.

The CDR3 loop reads CASNPEQKKYNYGYTF. CDR3 nucleotides: TGTGCCAGCAATCCAGAACAGAAAAAATATAACTATGGCTACACCTTC. This chain links TRBV2 with TRBJ1-2; the D is unclear. From germline, CDR1 is SNHLY and CDR2 FYNNEI. V was cut by 7 bases and J by 1 base, with 19 bases left in between. The length of the CDR3 is 16 residues.

This chain joins TRBV5-1 and TRBJ1-1, with D uncertain. V was clipped by 0 bases and J by 1 base, with 4 bases between them. The CDR3 runs 13 residues. Germline V gives CDR1 SGHRS, CDR2 YFSETQ. CDR3 coding DNA: TGCGCCAGCAGCTTGGTGGCGAACACTGAAGCTTTCTTT. Residues: CASSLVANTEAFF.

This sequence joins TRBV11-2 and TRBJ1-4; D remains unclear. The CDR3 consists of 14 residues. From germline, CDR1 is SGHAT and CDR2 FQNNGV. Trimming removed 1 base from V and 3 bases from J, with 6 bases in between. In DNA form, the CDR3 reads TGTGCCAGCAGCTTAGGCCGCTCTAATGAAAAACTGTTTTTT. Amino acid sequence: CASSLGRSNEKLFF.

The rearrangement links TRBV2 to TRBJ2-6; D perhaps matches TRBD1 (6 bases). In germline, CDR1 is SNHLY, CDR2 FYNNEI. The CDR3 totals 15 residues. The V gene lost 7 bases and the J gene lost 3 bases, with 13 bases spanning the gap. CDR3 sequence: CASTEGVLGANVLTF. The CDR3 nucleotides read TGTGCCAGCACCGAGGGGGTACTTGGGGCCAACGTCCTGACTTTC.

This clone was recorded only once. At one end, the junction sequence differs from germline, possibly due to a read error. The rearrangement uses TRBV7-3 and TRBJ1-2, with no clear D. Germline CDR1 reads SGHTA; CDR2 reads FQGTGA. This CDR3 is built from 13 residues. Here the CDR3 DNA reads TGTGCCAGCAGCTTAGGGATTAACTCTGGCTACACCTTC. It encodes CASSLGINSGYTF.

The chain joins TRBV10-1 to TRBJ2-1; D remains ambiguous. Germline CDR1 reads WNHNN; CDR2 reads SYGVQD (reference sequence). This CDR3 has 14 amino acids. The germline V and J ends were trimmed by 3 bases and 8 bases, with 14 bases remaining between them. CDR3 sequence (DNA): TGCGCCAGCAGTGATCCCTCACTTGGCCATGAGCAGTTCTTC. Translation: CASSDPSLGHEQFF.

The chain employs TRBV10-3 and TRBJ2-5; 10 nucleotides match TRBD2. The CDR3 runs to 13 residues. The V and J ends lost 10 bases and 5 bases, in that order; junction bases with no gene match: 7. Germline CDR1 ENHRY, CDR2 SYGVKD. The CDR3 loop reads CATLAGEWETQYF. The CDR3 nucleotides are TGTGCCACCCTAGCGGGAGAGTGGGAGACCCAGTACTTC.

This rearrangement joins TRBV7-2 to TRBJ2-5, with 7 bases lining up with TRBD1. This CDR3 spans 14 amino acids. Trimming removed 5 bases from V and 7 bases from J; junction bases left unmatched: 10. Germline CDR1 and CDR2: SGHTA and FQGNSA. The CDR3 region has the DNA TGTGCCAGCAGCCCAGGACAGGTCCCCAGGACCCAGTACTTC. Protein product: CASSPGQVPRTQYF.

This CDR3 is CASGAGTSHLHRGEQYF. Here the CDR3 DNA reads TGTGCCAGCGGCGCAGGGACATCCCATCTTCACCGGGGCGAGCAGTACTTC. The chain uses TRBV11-2 and TRBJ2-7; possible D gene TRBD1, 6 bases. V was shortened by 8 bases and J by 6 bases, with 29 bases between the two germline ends. CDR3 length equals 17 residues. CDR1 and CDR2 from the germline V gene are SGHAT and FQNNGV.

This rearrangement joins TRBV9 to TRBJ1-5; D is undetermined. V was clipped by 3 bases and J by 9 bases, with 10 bases between them. This CDR3 spans 12 amino acids. Germline-derived CDR1 and CDR2 are SGDLS and YYNGEE. The CDR3 spells CASSATGWPQHF. In DNA, the CDR3 is TGTGCCAGCAGCGCAACCGGATGGCCCCAGCATTTT.

The rearrangement joins TRBV29-1 to TRBJ2-3; 13 bases align to TRBD2. Losses at the gene ends were 7 bases for V and 2 bases for J; bases not matched to a gene: 6. Germline V CDR1 and CDR2: SQVTM, ANQGSEA. This CDR3 region has 15 residues. The CDR3 here is CSAPGLAGDTDTQYF. The CDR3 DNA follows: TGCAGCGCCCCCGGACTAGCGGGGGACACAGATACGCAGTATTTT.

The chain uses TRBV19 and TRBJ2-7; 9 nucleotides line up with TRBD1. Germline CDR1 LNHDA, CDR2 SQIVND (reference sequence). Trimming at V came to 4 bases and at J to 7 bases, leaving 11 bases not matched to a gene. This CDR3 comprises 15 residues. CDR3 residues: CASSKGTGHPVEQYF. The CDR3 nucleotides are TGTGCCAGTAGTAAGGGGACAGGGCACCCCGTGGAGCAGTACTTC.

The chain has TRBV21-1 and TRBJ2-2; TRBD2 is the table's D call, not checked against the DNA. TRBV21-1 is a pseudogene locus. The CDR3 has 15 residues. The CDR3 DNA follows: TGTGCCAGCTCCTGGGGACTAGCGAACACCGGGGAGCTGTTTTTT. It translates to CASSWGLANTGELFF.

The sample holds one count of this clone. A junction end diverges from the germline sequence, so it may reflect a read error. The chain is built from TRBV7-7 and TRBJ2-5, with 10 bases that match TRBD1. CDR1 is SSHAT and CDR2 is FNYEAQ in the germline V gene (reference sequence). The CDR3 loop spans 15 amino acids. The CDR3 DNA reads as TGTGCTAGCAGCCAAGGGACAGGGGCCCCCGAGACCCAGTACTTC. This sequence encodes CASSQGTGAPETQYF.

This clone was counted a single time. J is TRBJ2-1 and V is TRBV5-6; 10 nucleotides line up with TRBD2. CDR1 and CDR2 (germline): SGHDT, YYEEEE. The CDR3 is made up of 17 amino acids. The J segment lost 0 bases and the V segment lost 5 bases, leaving 8 bases of the junction unmatched. CDR3 sequence (DNA): TGTGCCAGCAGGAAGGCTAGCGGGAGTAGCTCCTACAATGAGCAGTTCTTC. It codes for CASRKASGSSSYNEQFF.